The clone carrying this TCR beta chain has only a few counts. The target antigen is unknown. The record originates from a study of cytomegalovirus exposure and HLA in healthy donors. On the study more broadly: Tens of millions of unique TCRs, all from HLA-typed donors, were included in an early release of the data.

Study conclusions and caveats: With high specificity and sensitivity, the classifier reportedly diagnosed cytomegalovirus status. In a later analysis, a missense DCLRE1C variant was linked to TCR beta V- and J-gene trimming.

This CDR3 is 15 amino acids long. V gave up 1 base and J gave up 3 bases; unmatched junction bases: 2. Per the germline V gene, CDR1 is LNHNV and CDR2 is YYDKDF (reference sequence). 13 Jbeta primers and 60 Vbeta primers were used for the PCR. Per the study methods: The count from a later analysis was roughly 80 million unique TCR beta chains, 9 million to 12 million of them shared. Sequencing was performed with immunoSEQ multiplex PCR; in TCRdb, only in-frame clones are kept and a portion is missing. V, J and clone size reflect that table, while D and trimming were determined from the DNA. The table shows 150,000 to 200,000 clones, with around 81% occurring only once.

This TCR came from a man younger than 35 in good health and CMV-seronegative. V is TRBV15 and J is TRBJ2-1, with TRBD2 matching 8 bases. The sample taken for sequencing was PBMCs. The CDR3 nucleotides read TGTGCCACCAGCAGAGGCGGGGGGAACTACAATGAGCAGTTCTTC. It translates to CATSRGGGNYNEQFF.